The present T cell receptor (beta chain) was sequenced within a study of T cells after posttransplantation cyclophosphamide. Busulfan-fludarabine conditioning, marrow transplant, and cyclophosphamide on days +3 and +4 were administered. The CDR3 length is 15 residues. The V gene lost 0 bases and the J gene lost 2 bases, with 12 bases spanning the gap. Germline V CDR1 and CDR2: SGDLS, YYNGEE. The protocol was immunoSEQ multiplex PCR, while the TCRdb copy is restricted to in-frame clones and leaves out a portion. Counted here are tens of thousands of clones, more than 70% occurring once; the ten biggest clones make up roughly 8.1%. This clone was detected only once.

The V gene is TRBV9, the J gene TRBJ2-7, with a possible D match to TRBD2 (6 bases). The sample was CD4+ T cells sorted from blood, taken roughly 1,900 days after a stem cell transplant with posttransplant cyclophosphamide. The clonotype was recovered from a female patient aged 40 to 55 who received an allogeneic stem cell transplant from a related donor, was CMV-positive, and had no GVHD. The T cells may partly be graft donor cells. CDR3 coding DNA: TGTGCCAGCAGCGTAGGGGGGACTCATACCTACGAGCAGTACTTC. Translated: CASSVGGTHTYEQYF.